This T cell receptor beta chain was sequenced in a study of control samples from healthy donors and cancer patients. The count of this clone is one. The ends lost 4 bases at V and 5 bases at J; junction bases unmatched: 6. The length of the CDR3 is 14 residues. Germline assignment: CDR1 SNHLY and CDR2 FYNNEI. Only in-frame clones appear in the TCRdb table, and some are missing; sequencing was by immunoSEQ multiplex PCR. The data hold about 52,000 clones, with 85% to 95% observed a single time. The source of this sequence is a man under 40 in good health. The specimen sequenced was blood. The V and J genes are TRBV2 and TRBJ2-3; 7 positions match TRBD2. The DNA of the CDR3 is TGTGCCAGCAGTGGAGGAGGGAGGGGAGATACGCAGTATTTT. It specifies CASSGGGRGDTQYF.